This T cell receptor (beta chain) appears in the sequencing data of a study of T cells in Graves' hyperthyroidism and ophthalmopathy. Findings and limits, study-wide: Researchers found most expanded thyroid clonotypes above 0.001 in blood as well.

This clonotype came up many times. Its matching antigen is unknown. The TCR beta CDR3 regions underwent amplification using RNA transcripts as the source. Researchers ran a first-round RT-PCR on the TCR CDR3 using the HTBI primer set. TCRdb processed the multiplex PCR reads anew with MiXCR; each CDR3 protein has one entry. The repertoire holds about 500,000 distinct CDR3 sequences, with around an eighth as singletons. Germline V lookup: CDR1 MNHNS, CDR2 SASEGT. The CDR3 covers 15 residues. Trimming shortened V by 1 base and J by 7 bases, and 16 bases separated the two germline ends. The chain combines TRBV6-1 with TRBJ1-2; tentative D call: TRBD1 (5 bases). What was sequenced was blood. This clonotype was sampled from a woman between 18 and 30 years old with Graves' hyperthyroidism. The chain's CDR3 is CASSEEGRGAGGYTF. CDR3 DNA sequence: TGTGCCAGCAGTGAAGAGGGGAGGGGAGCGGGTGGCTACACCTTC.